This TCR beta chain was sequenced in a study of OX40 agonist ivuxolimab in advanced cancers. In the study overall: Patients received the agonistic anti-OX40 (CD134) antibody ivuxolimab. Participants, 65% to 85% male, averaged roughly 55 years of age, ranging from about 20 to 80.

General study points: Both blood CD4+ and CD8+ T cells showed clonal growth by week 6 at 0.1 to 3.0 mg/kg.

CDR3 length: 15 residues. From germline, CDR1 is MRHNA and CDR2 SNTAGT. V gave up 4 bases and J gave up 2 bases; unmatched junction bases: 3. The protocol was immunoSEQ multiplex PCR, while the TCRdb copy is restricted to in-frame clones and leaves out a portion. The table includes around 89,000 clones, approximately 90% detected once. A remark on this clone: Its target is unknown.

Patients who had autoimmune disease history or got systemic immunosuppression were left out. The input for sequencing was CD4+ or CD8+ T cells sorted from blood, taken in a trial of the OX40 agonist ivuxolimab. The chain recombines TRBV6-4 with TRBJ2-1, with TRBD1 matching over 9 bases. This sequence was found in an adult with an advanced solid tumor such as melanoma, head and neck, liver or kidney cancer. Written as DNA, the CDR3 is TGTGCCAGCAGTGCACAGGGGGCGGCCTACAATGAGCAGTTCTTC. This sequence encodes CASSAQGAAYNEQFF.